This TCR beta chain emerged from a study of chemoradiotherapy in HPV16-positive cancers. Study findings and constraints: Candidate HPV-specific clones and E7-related TCR motifs grew in tumor during treatment. HPV-specific T cells were functionally defined from only two HPV16-positive patients.

The table came from immunoSEQ multiplex PCR; TCRdb's copy has only in-frame clones and leaves some out. The table lists some 20,000 clones, about 80% of them singletons, with under 4.5% in the top ten. CDR3 length: 15 amino acids. The germline gives CDR1 MNHEY, CDR2 SMNVEV (reference sequence). Trimming shortened V by 2 bases and J by 0 bases, and 10 bases separated the two germline ends. Of note for this clone: Its cognate antigen is unknown.

The chain has TRBV27 and TRBJ1-1; D is ambiguous. The sequenced sample was blood, obtained from a patient who underwent chemoradiotherapy. This receptor was identified in a human donor with HPV-associated anogenital cancer. The chain's CDR3 is CASSLGLRMNTEAFF. In nucleotides, the CDR3 is TGTGCCAGCAGTTTAGGGTTACGGATGAACACTGAAGCTTTCTTT.